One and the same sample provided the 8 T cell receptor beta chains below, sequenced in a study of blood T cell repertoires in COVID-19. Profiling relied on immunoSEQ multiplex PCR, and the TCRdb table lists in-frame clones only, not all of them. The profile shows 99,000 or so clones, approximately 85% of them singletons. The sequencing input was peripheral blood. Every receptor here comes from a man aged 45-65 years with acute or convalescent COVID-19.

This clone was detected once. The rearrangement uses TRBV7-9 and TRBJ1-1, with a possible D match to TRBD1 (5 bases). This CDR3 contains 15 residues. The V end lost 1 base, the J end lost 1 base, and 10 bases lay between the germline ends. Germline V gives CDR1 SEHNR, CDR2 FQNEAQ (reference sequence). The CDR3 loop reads CASSLVTGRNTEAFF. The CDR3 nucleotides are TGTGCCAGCAGCTTAGTTACAGGCCGGAACACTGAAGCTTTCTTT. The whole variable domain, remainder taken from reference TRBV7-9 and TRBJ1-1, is DTGVSQNPRHKITKRGQNVTFRCDPISEHNRLYWYRQTLGQGPEFLTYFQNEAQLEKSRLLSDRFSAERPKGSFSTLEIQRTEQGDSAMYLCASSLVTGRNTEAFFGQGTRLTVV.

For the CDR3, the DNA is TGTGCCAGCACCTTTATGGGTAGTCGGCAGGGGCGCATCCAAGAGACCCAGTACTTC. As protein: CASTFMGSRQGRIQETQYF. The chain employs TRBV27 and TRBJ2-5; possible D gene TRBD1, 6 bases. The CDR3 runs 19 residues. Trimming stripped 7 bases from V and 1 base from J, with 28 bases between. Germline CDR1 and CDR2: MNHEY and SMNVEV (reference sequence).

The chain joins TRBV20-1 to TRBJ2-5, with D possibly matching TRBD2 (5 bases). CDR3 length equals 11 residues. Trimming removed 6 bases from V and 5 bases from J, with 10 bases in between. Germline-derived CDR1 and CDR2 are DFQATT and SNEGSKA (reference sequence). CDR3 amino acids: CSAKTGETQYF. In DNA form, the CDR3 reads TGCAGTGCCAAGACGGGGGAGACCCAGTACTTC.

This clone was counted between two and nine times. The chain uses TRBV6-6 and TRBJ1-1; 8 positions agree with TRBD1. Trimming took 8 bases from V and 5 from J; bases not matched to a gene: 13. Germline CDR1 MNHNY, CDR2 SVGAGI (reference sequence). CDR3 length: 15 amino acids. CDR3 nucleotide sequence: TGTGCCAGCCTTACCCACACAGGGGGAAGGACTGAAGCTTTCTTT. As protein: CASLTHTGGRTEAFF.

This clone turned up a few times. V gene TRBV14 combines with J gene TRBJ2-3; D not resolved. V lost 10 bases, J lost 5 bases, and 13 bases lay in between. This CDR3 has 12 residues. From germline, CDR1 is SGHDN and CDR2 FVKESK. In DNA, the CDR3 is TGTGCCATCATTTTAGCCATAGATACGCAGTATTTT. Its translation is CAIILAIDTQYF.

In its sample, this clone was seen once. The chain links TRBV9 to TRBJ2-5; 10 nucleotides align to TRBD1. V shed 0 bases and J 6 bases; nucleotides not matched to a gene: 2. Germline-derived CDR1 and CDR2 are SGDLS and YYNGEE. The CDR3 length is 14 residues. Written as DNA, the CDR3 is TGTGCCAGCAGCGTAGAGGGACAGGGGCAGACCCAGTACTTC. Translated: CASSVEGQGQTQYF.

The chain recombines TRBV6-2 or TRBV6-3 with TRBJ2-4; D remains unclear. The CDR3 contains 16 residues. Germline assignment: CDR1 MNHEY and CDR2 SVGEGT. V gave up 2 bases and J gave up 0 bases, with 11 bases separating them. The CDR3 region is CASSYPHLAAKNIQYF. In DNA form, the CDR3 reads TGTGCCAGCAGTTACCCCCATTTGGCAGCCAAAAACATTCAGTACTTC.

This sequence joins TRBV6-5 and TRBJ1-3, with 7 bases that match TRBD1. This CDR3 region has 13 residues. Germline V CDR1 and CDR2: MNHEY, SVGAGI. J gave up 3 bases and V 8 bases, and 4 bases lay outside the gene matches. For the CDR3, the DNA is TGTGCCAGCTCCCAGGGGGATGGAAACACCATATATTTT. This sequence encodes CASSQGDGNTIYF.